Each of the 10 T cell receptor beta chains below was sequenced from the same sample in a study of OX40 agonist ivuxolimab in advanced cancers. TCRdb's table, derived via immunoSEQ multiplex PCR, lists solely in-frame clones and lacks some. In the table there are approximately 64,000 clones, roughly 89% of which are singletons. The specimen was CD4+ or CD8+ T cells sorted from blood, collected in a trial of the OX40 agonist ivuxolimab. The receptors stem from an adult with an advanced solid tumor such as melanoma, head and neck, liver or kidney cancer.

The V call is TRBV5-1, the J call TRBJ2-1, with 8 bases that match TRBD1. Germline assignment: CDR1 SGHRS and CDR2 YFSETQ. V was clipped by 4 bases and J by 6 bases; unmatched bases: 6. There are 14 residues in the CDR3. For the CDR3, the DNA is TGCGCCAGCAGCCTGACAGGGGAGCTCAATGAGCAGTTCTTC. It translates to CASSLTGELNEQFF.

This chain joins TRBV6-6 and TRBJ1-1; no clear D gene. Germline CDR1 is MNHNY and CDR2 is SVGAGI (reference sequence). Deletions cut 2 bases from V and 3 bases from J, with 10 bases between. The CDR3 is 14 amino acids. In DNA form, the CDR3 reads TGTGCCAGCAGTTACCGGACGGGAGACACTGAAGCTTTCTTT. Residues: CASSYRTGDTEAFF.

This clone was observed a single time. The V and J genes are TRBV7-2 and TRBJ2-4; 7 bases match TRBD2. V shed 0 bases and J 8 bases; nucleotides not matched to a gene: 7. Germline V CDR1 and CDR2: SGHTA, FQGNSA. The CDR3 has 15 amino acids. This CDR3 reads CASSLAGLDYHIQYF. For the CDR3, the DNA is TGTGCCAGCAGCTTAGCTGGACTAGATTACCACATTCAGTACTTC.

The rearrangement links TRBV7-2 to TRBJ1-1; D is perhaps TRBD1 (5 bases). Trimming left V 2 bases short and J 5 bases short, with 15 bases between. Germline lookup yields CDR1 SGHTA and CDR2 FQGNSA. The length of the CDR3 is 15 residues. CDR3 sequence reads: CASSLSQGGGTEAFF. Written as DNA, the CDR3 is TGTGCCAGCAGCTTATCGCAGGGAGGAGGGACTGAAGCTTTCTTT.

The V gene is TRBV2, the J gene TRBJ2-2, with a weak D call TRBD1 (5 bases). Deletions cut 8 bases from V and 4 bases from J, with 8 bases between. CDR3 length: 12 residues. The germline V gene has CDR1 SNHLY and CDR2 FYNNEI. In DNA, the CDR3 is TGTGCCAGCTTGGGGCCCACCGGGGAGCTGTTTTTT. The encoded protein is CASLGPTGELFF.

The V and J genes are TRBV4-1 and TRBJ2-2; 8 nucleotides agree with TRBD2. The V and J ends lost 3 bases and 7 bases, in that order; junction bases with no gene match: 10. The CDR3 extends over 16 amino acids. Germline V gene sequence: CDR1 MGHRA, CDR2 YSYEKL. CDR3 DNA: TGCGCCAGCAGCCACCTCGGGAGGGAGACGGGCGGGGAGCTGTTTTTT. Translated, it gives CASSHLGRETGGELFF.

V usage is TRBV4-2 and J usage is TRBJ1-2; 9 positions agree with TRBD1. The CDR3 has 15 residues. Losses at the gene ends were 0 bases for V and 4 bases for J; bases not matched to a gene: 3. Germline CDR1 is LGHNA and CDR2 is YNFKEQ. This chain's CDR3 is CASSQDGQGTYGYTF. The DNA of the CDR3 is TGTGCCAGCAGCCAAGATGGACAGGGGACCTATGGCTACACCTTC.

The rearrangement uses TRBV5-5 and TRBJ1-5; 7 bases map to TRBD1. This CDR3 spans 17 amino acids. Germline V gene lookup returns CDR1 SGHKS and CDR2 YYEKEE (reference sequence). V lost 2 bases to trimming and J lost 5 bases; unmatched junction nucleotides: 13. The CDR3 bases are TGTGCCAGCAGCTTATTTTCTGAGGGGGCTTGGTATCAGCCCCAGCATTTT. Encoded protein: CASSLFSEGAWYQPQHF.

J is TRBJ2-7 and V is TRBV7-9; D is unresolved. V was clipped by 5 bases and J by 3 bases, with 20 bases between them. The CDR3 consists of 16 residues. CDR1 SEHNR and CDR2 FQNEAQ come from the germline V gene (reference sequence). CDR3 residues: CASSLLGGSLGYEQYF. DNA for the CDR3: TGTGCCAGCAGCCTCCTCGGTGGAAGTCTAGGCTACGAGCAGTACTTC.

V is TRBV5-4 and J is TRBJ2-7; TRBD2 matches at 10 bases. This CDR3 spans 12 amino acids. From germline, CDR1 is SGHNT and CDR2 YYREEE (reference sequence). Germline trimming cut 4 bases from V and 6 bases from J; bases unmatched to any gene: 1. CDR3 nucleotide sequence: TGTGCCAGCAGCCGGACTAGCGGCGAGCAGTACTTC. Its protein is CASSRTSGEQYF.